This T cell receptor beta chain was sequenced for a study of cytotoxic CD8 clonotypes in ibrutinib-treated CLL (dated by TCRdb to the early 2020s). Regarding the complete study: The cohort included around 16 treatment-naive and about a dozen relapsed/refractory patients; roughly 17 were IGHV unmutated. Partial responses were observed in around 25 patients and complete responses in 2; after a median follow-up of around 68 months, remission was maintained in around 14 patients and progression was observed in approximately twelve. Response samples were taken after a median of approximately 12 months on treatment, ranging from roughly 6 to 36 months. On average, each sample yielded roughly 250,000 productive templates and 94,082 productive rearrangements. Of the approximately 91 people in the trial, about 25 had longitudinal samples available. Cryopreserved peripheral blood mononuclear cells were obtained prior to treatment, at the time of response, and at either disease progression or sustained remission. Every remission and progressive disease sample was obtained while ibrutinib was still being received by the patients.

For TCR beta library preparation, 1.5 to 2 micrograms of genomic DNA were isolated from cryopreserved PBMCs. Longitudinal blood samples from CLL patients on ibrutinib monotherapy underwent high-throughput TCR beta sequencing. The patients took part in an open-label, single-center phase 2 trial of ibrutinib monotherapy. Each clonotype received, on average, 10x coverage in deep resolution sequencing performed on a MiSeq, where the target depth lay between 1 in 1 million and 1 in 200,000 T cells. The immunoSEQ hsTCRB Kit was used to generate the TCR beta libraries. Per the authors' processing: Data were analyzed with ImmunoSEQ Data Assistant and ImmunoSEQ Analyzer, with V, D and J genes assigned per IMGT definitions. Clonality, which ranges from 0 to 1, was calculated as one minus the normalized Shannon entropy of productive rearrangement frequencies. Only overrepresented clonotypes making up at least 0.05% of each patient's repertoire were included in the public clonotype analysis. Around 13 age-matched healthy donor repertoires from immuneACCESS were used as controls for clonality. TCRdb limited this immuneACCESS table to in-frame rearrangements with V and J called. A share of clones is missing; checked studies link under half to unresolved V genes, and the rest is unexplained. That table is the source of V, J and clone size, and D and trimming were worked out from the DNA. Across this sample there are about 140,000 clones, with more than 70% seen only once. The biggest ten clones account for about 7.6% of the sample.

Paper-wide results and their limitations: Sustained-remission and progressing patients did not have matched sampling times, and lymph node repertoires were not examined. Public clonotypes were rare and either contracted or stayed stable during treatment, and the rise in clonality at ibrutinib response reflected the expansion of private clonotypes. At ibrutinib response clonality went up, during sustained remission it held steady, and at progression it dropped back toward baseline. Baseline clonality was found to be higher than that of age-matched healthy donors and was strongly correlated with circulating CD8+ T-cell counts.

The CDR3 covers 13 residues, taking in both the cysteine and the phenylalanine. Just CDR3 DNA is preserved here, 39 bases in frame from base 1. The germline V gene supplies CDR1 MDHEN and CDR2 SYDVKM. At the junction V is shortened by 6 bases and J by 1 base, with 10 bases in between. Comment on this clone: This clone's antigen is unknown. No per-base quality is available; no much larger clone lies one base away.

The sequences come from PBMCs, collected after 36 months of ibrutinib treatment. The sequence came from a human donor with chronic lymphocytic leukemia. This chain joins TRBV28 to TRBJ2-7; the D gene lacks a confident call. The DNA reads TGTGCCAGCAGCCGCTTTGGGTCCTACGAGCAGTACTTC. The resulting protein is CASSRFGSYEQYF.